The text below deals with one TCR beta chain. The CDR3 totals 14 residues. Per the germline V gene, CDR1 is SGHTA and CDR2 is FQGNSA. Deletions cut 5 bases from V and 6 bases from J, with 15 bases between. This record comes from a study of blood T cell repertoires in COVID-19. Here immunoSEQ multiplex PCR was the method, and the copy in TCRdb shows in-frame clones only, minus some. The sample shows roughly 240,000 clones, 80% to 90% of them seen only once. The clonotype originates from a man in his forties or fifties who had recovered from COVID-19. V is TRBV7-2 and J is TRBJ2-3; a weak D match, TRBD1 (6 bases). Sequenced input: peripheral blood. The CDR3 protein is CASSPGTPGDTQYF. The DNA for the CDR3 is TGTGCCAGCAGCCCCGGGACACCCGGGGATACGCAGTATTTT.